This T cell receptor beta chain was sequenced during a study of blood T cell repertoires in COVID-19 (dated by TCRdb to the early 2020s). As for the study more broadly: Samples covering the acute and convalescent phases of COVID-19 were provided by collaborators in the United States, Italy and Spain. Samples came from the ongoing ImmuneRACE study (first 160 participants) plus 1,254 subjects from 6 global collaborators. Sample metadata almost always included a de-identified subject ID, COVID-19 status, age in years and sex. HLA class I and class II types, where available, came from metadata supplied by the sample provider rather than from assay-based typing. The repertoires were released in a freely available public database intended as a resource for research on the immune response to SARS-CoV-2. Subjects who had been exposed to COVID-19, were actively infected with it, or had recovered from it provided the deeply sampled blood TCRbeta repertoires that made up the dataset. The material from the prospective study consisted of cDNA or gDNA derived from T cells, B-cell-depleted T cells, or PBMCs.

TCRbeta CDR3 regions were amplified from genomic DNA by means of the immunoSEQ Assay, a bias-controlled multiplex PCR. Under the source paper's analysis protocol: Nucleated cell counts per sample were estimated from amplification of reference gene primers within the assay. Sequence reads were collapsed and filtered to measure the absolute abundance of every unique TCRbeta CDR3 rearrangement. For each sample, productive Simpson clonality was calculated as the square root of Simpson's diversity index across productive rearrangements. This is the immuneACCESS table as TCRdb keeps it, with only in-frame sequences that have V and J called. A part of the clones is gone; compared with another copy, unresolved V genes explain less than half, and the rest is unexplained. For V, J and clone size, that table is used; D and trimming come from the DNA. The sample table lists about 210,000 clones, more than 70% of them with a count of one. Together, the top ten hold roughly 13% of the sample.

Collaborating institutions collected whole blood in K2EDTA tubes following their own protocols. For TCRbeta analysis, collaborators shipped samples as frozen whole blood, isolated PBMCs, or DNA extracted from either of those sample types. The full study reports these points: The quantity of clinical and demographic metadata differed by source and by participant and was supplied without curation.

In regard to this clone: No antigen is known for it. Nothing much larger sits one base from this clone, and base qualities are not available.

The CDR3 spans 15 residues, from the cysteine through the phenylalanine. Just the 45-base CDR3 DNA is kept, in frame starting at base 1. In the germline V gene (reference sequence), CDR1 corresponds to LNHDA and CDR2 to SQIVND. Unmatched junction bases come to 9, with V trimmed by 9 bases and J by 2 bases. Sequenced input: peripheral blood. The sequence is built from TRBV19 and TRBJ2-1; 8 nucleotides in the junction match TRBD2. The sequence derives from a human donor in a cohort sampled during active COVID-19. The DNA sequence is given as TGTGCCAGCAATGAGCGGGAGTATCCCTACAATGAGCAGTTCTTC. This codes for CASNEREYPYNEQFF.